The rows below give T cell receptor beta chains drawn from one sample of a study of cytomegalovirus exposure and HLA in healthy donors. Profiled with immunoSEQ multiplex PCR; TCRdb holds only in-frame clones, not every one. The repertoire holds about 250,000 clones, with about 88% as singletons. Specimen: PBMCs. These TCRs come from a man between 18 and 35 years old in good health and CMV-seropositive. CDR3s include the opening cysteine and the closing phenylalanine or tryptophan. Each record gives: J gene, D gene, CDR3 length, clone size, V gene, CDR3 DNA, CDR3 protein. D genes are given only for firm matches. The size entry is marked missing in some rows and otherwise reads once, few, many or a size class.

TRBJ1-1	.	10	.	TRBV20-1	TGCAGTGCTCGCCGCACTGAAGCTTTCTTT	CSARRTEAFF
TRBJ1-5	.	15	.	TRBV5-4	TGTGCCAGCAGCTTGGGGGGGTCAGGCGATCAGCCCCAGCATTTT	CASSLGGSGDQPQHF
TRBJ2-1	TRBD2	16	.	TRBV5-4	TGTGCCAGCAGCAAAGCAGCGGGAGGTTCCTACAATGAGCAGTTCTTC	CASSKAAGGSYNEQFF
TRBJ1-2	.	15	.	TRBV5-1	TGCGCCAGCAGCTTGGCCTCACCTACTAACTATGGCTACACCTTC	CASSLASPTNYGYTF
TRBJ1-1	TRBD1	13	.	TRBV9	TGTGCCAGCAGCTCTACAGGGGGCACTGAAGCTTTCTTT	CASSSTGGTEAFF
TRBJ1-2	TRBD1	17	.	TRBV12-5	TGTGCTAGTGGTTTGAAGGACAGGGGGCTCCTCGGCTATGGCTACACCTTC	CASGLKDRGLLGYGYTF
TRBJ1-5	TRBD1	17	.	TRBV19	TGTGCCAGTAGTCAGAGAAGCGAGACAGGGGTTCCTAAGCCCCAGCATTTT	CASSQRSETGVPKPQHF
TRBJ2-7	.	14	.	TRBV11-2	TGTGCCAGCACCGTTTTGGAAGCGGGCTACGAGCAGTACTTC	CASTVLEAGYEQYF
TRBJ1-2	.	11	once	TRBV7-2	TGTGCCAGCCTTGGTGACTATGGCTACACCTTC	CASLGDYGYTF
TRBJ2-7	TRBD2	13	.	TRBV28	TGTGCCAGCGCACTAGCGGGGACCTACGAGCAGTACTTC	CASALAGTYEQYF
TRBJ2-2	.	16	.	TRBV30	TGTGCCTGGAGTCAACTAGGAGCGTCGAACACCGGGGAGCTGTTTTTT	CAWSQLGASNTGELFF
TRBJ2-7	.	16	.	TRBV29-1	TGCAGCATTGTTTTGGCCTTTGGCCGGGGGAAGGACGAGCAGTACTTC	CSIVLAFGRGKDEQYF
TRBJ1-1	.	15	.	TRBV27	TGTGCCAGCAGTCCGCTCCTGACAGTCTACACTGAAGCTTTCTTT	CASSPLLTVYTEAFF
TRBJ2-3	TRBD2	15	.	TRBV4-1	TGCGCCAGCAGCCAAGTTAGCGGGGGAACAGATACGCAGTATTTT	CASSQVSGGTDTQYF
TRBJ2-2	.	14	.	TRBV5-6	TGTGCCAGCAGCTTTCTGGGTCACACCGGGGAGCTGTTTTTT	CASSFLGHTGELFF
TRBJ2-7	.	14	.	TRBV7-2	TGTGCCAGCAGCTCTAATAGCGTAACCTACGAGCAGTACTTC	CASSSNSVTYEQYF
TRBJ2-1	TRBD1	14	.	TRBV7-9	TGTGCCAGCAGCCCAGGGACAGGCGGCGAGGAGCAGTTCTTC	CASSPGTGGEEQFF
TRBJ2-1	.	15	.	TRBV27	TGTGCCAGCAGAAGCGGAACCCTCTCCTACAATGAGCAGTTCTTC	CASRSGTLSYNEQFF
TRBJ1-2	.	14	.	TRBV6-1	TGTGCCAGCAGTGAGGCAGGCTCTAACTATGGCTACACCTTC	CASSEAGSNYGYTF
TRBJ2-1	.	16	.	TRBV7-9	TGTGCCAGCAGCTTAGGGTGGCGGGCCTCCTACAATGAGCAGTTCTTC	CASSLGWRASYNEQFF
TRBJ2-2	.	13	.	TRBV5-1	TGCGCCAGCAGCTTGGAAGCAAACGGGGAGCTGTTTTTT	CASSLEANGELFF
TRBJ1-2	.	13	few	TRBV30	TGTGCCTGGAGTGTACTAGCCCGCTATGGCTACACCTTC	CAWSVLARYGYTF
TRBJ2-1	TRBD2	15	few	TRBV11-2	TGTGCCAGCAGAACTGGACTAGCGGGAGGGGATGAGCAGTTCTTC	CASRTGLAGGDEQFF
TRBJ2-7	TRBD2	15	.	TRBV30	TGTGCCTGGAGTGCGAGCGGGAGGGTCTCCTACGAGCAGTACTTC	CAWSASGRVSYEQYF
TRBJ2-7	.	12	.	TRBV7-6	TGTGCCAGCAGTCGGAGGGCCGGCGAGCAGTACTTC	CASSRRAGEQYF